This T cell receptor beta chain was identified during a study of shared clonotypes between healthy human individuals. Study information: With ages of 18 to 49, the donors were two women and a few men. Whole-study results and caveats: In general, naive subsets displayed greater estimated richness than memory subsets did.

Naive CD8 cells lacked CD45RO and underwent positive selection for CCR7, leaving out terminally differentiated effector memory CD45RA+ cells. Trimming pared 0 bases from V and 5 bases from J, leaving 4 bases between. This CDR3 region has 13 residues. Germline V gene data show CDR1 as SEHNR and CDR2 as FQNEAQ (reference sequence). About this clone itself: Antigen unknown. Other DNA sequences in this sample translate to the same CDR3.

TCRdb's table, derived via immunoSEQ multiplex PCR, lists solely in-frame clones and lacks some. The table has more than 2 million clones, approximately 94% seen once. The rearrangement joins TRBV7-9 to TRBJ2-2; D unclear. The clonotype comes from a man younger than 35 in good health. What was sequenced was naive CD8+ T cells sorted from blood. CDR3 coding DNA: TGTGCCAGCAGCTTAGCCGGGACCGGGGAGCTGTTTTTT. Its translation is CASSLAGTGELFF.